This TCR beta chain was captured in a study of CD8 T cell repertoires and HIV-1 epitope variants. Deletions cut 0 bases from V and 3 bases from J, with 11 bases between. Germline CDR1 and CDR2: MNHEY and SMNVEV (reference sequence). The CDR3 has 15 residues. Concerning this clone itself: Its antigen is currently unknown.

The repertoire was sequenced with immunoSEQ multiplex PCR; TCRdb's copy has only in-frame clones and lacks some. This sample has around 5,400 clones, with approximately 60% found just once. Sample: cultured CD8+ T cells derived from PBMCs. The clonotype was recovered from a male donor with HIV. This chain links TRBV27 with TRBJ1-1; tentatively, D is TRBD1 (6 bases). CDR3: CASSLSTTGHTEAFF. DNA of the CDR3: TGTGCCAGCAGTTTATCCACGACAGGACACACTGAAGCTTTCTTT.